This entry describes one T cell receptor beta chain. Its specificity is unknown. V was cut by 3 bases and J by 2 bases, with 6 bases left in between. The CDR3 is 13 amino acids. CDR1 and CDR2 (germline): MRHNA, SNTAGT. This specimen comes from a study of cytomegalovirus exposure and HLA in healthy donors. Study-wide results and limits: An Asian-associated ancestry cluster reportedly showed fewer N-insertions than the roughly 670-donor mean in a later analysis. Despite most TCR sequences being rare, some public TCRs occurred in many donors.

In the PCR, 60 Vbeta and 13 Jbeta primers were used. Sequencing was performed with immunoSEQ multiplex PCR; in TCRdb, only in-frame clones are kept and a portion is missing. The table has 250,000 to 300,000 clones, around 90% seen once. The sequencing input was PBMCs. The clonotype originates from a girl aged 2-10 years in good health and CMV-seronegative. The genes are TRBV6-4 and TRBJ2-3; D unresolved. The CDR3 loop is CASSDRVTDTQYF. Written as DNA, the CDR3 is TGTGCCAGCAGTGATCGAGTCACAGATACGCAGTATTTT.